This T cell receptor beta chain stems from a study of blood T cell repertoires in COVID-19. Study in general: PBMCs, B-cell-depleted T cells, or T cells were the source of the cDNA or gDNA that made up the material.

TCRdb's copy holds only in-frame clones and misses some; the assay was immunoSEQ multiplex PCR. Among 250,000 to 300,000 clones listed, roughly nine tenths were seen once. With V trimmed by 4 bases and J by 5 bases, 5 bases remained unmatched. The germline CDR1 and CDR2 sequences are SGHDN and FVKESK. The CDR3 is made up of 14 amino acids. Sequenced input: peripheral blood. This sequence originates from a woman aged 45-65 years who had recovered from COVID-19. The chain recombines TRBV14 with TRBJ1-1; the match to TRBD1 covers 9 bases. The CDR3 DNA reads TGTGCCAGCAGCCCAGTGACAGGGGGAACTGAAGCTTTCTTT. It translates to CASSPVTGGTEAFF. Looking up the rest from reference TRBV14 and TRBJ1-1 gives the full variable domain: EAGVTQFPSHSVIEKGQTVTLRCDPISGHDNLYWYRRVMGKEIKFLLHFVKESKQDESGMPNNRFLAERTGGTYSTLKVQPAELEDSGVYFCASSPVTGGTEAFFGQGTRLTVV.